These 18 T cell receptor beta chains share one sample of origin, sequenced in a study of cytomegalovirus exposure and HLA in healthy donors. In the PCR, 60 Vbeta and 13 Jbeta primers were used. This table comes from immunoSEQ multiplex PCR, and its TCRdb copy is limited to in-frame clones, with some not included. The table records some 160,000 clones, roughly three quarters of them present only once. The source material was PBMCs. These receptors all stem from a man aged 60 to 75 in good health and CMV-seronegative.

V usage is TRBV7-2 and J usage is TRBJ1-1, with TRBD1 as a possible D gene (5 bases). V gave up 3 bases and J gave up 1 base, with 12 bases separating them. This CDR3 is built from 15 residues. Germline V gives CDR1 SGHTA, CDR2 FQGNSA. CDR3 coding DNA: TGTGCCAGCAGCTTCCCGGGACTCCCGAACACTGAAGCTTTCTTT. Encoded protein: CASSFPGLPNTEAFF.

The chain joins TRBV6-5 to TRBJ1-6; D possibly corresponds to TRBD1 (6 bases). The germline CDR1 and CDR2 sequences are MNHEY and SVGAGI. With 4 bases removed from V and 0 bases from J, the gap between germline ends came to 10 bases. The CDR3 contains 16 residues. CDR3 amino acids: CASSFDRSSYNSPLHF. The DNA of the CDR3 is TGTGCCAGCAGTTTCGACAGGTCCTCCTATAATTCACCCCTCCACTTT.

The genes are TRBV5-6 and TRBJ1-6, with D possibly matching TRBD1 (5 bases). The CDR3 extends over 14 amino acids. Germline values: CDR1 SGHDT, CDR2 YYEEEE. The V and J ends lost 3 bases and 7 bases respectively, with 11 bases between them. CDR3 sequence: CASSSGLFNSPLHF. The CDR3 DNA reads as TGTGCCAGCAGCTCGGGACTTTTCAATTCACCCCTCCACTTT.

This clone was observed a few times. This chain uses TRBV28 with TRBJ1-2, with no clear D. The CDR3 sequence is 12 residues long. The V and J ends lost 2 bases and 8 bases respectively, with 9 bases between them. Germline loops: CDR1 MDHEN, CDR2 SYDVKM. CDR3 in amino acids: CASSLAGKGYTF. DNA for the CDR3: TGTGCCAGCAGTTTAGCCGGGAAAGGCTACACCTTC.

This clone was observed a single time. An end of the junction differs from the germline gene, which may be a read error. The CDR3 is CASREGHQETQYF. Here the CDR3 DNA reads TGTGCCAGCAGGGAAGGGCACCAAGAGACCCAGTACTTC. The rearrangement links TRBV6-1 to TRBJ2-5; unclear D gene. The CDR3 runs 13 residues. Per germline, CDR1 MNHNS and CDR2 SASEGT.

The rearrangement uses TRBV5-6 and TRBJ2-7; 11 bases line up with TRBD2. The germline V gene encodes CDR1 SGHDT and CDR2 YYEEEE. The CDR3 totals 15 residues. V gave up 4 bases and J gave up 2 bases; unmatched junction bases: 5. This CDR3 is CASSMGLAEAYEQYF. DNA of the CDR3: TGTGCCAGCAGCATGGGACTAGCGGAGGCCTACGAGCAGTACTTC.

This clone was found a few times. CDR3 sequence reads: CASSATSKPLNEQFF. Here the CDR3 DNA reads TGTGCCAGCAGCGCTACTAGCAAACCTCTCAATGAGCAGTTCTTC. The chain couples TRBV9 to TRBJ2-1, with TRBD2 as a possible D gene (6 bases). There are 15 residues in the CDR3. CDR1 is SGDLS and CDR2 is YYNGEE in the germline V gene. Between the trimmed V and J ends, which lost 3 bases and 6 bases, there was a span of 16 bases.

V gene TRBV2 combines with J gene TRBJ2-2; 8 nucleotides align to TRBD1. This CDR3 is 15 amino acids long. J was trimmed by 4 bases and V by 3 bases; bases with no gene match: 4. In germline, CDR1 is SNHLY, CDR2 FYNNEI. CDR3 in amino acids: CASSDRDRSTGELFF. The DNA of the CDR3 is TGTGCCAGCAGTGACCGGGACAGGAGCACCGGGGAGCTGTTTTTT.

This clone was counted a few times. The V and J genes are TRBV2 and TRBJ1-5; D gene uncertain. Looked up from germline, CDR1 is SNHLY and CDR2 is FYNNEI. The CDR3 is made up of 13 amino acids. Deletions cut 7 bases from V and 2 bases from J, with 9 bases between. CDR3 loop: CASKLGGNQPQHF. The CDR3 DNA is TGTGCCAGCAAACTAGGAGGCAATCAGCCCCAGCATTTT.

This chain connects TRBV19 to TRBJ2-7, with 8 bases matching TRBD1. Trimming cost V 4 bases and J 2 bases; bases outside gene matches: 10. The CDR3 covers 16 residues. Per the germline V gene, CDR1 is LNHDA and CDR2 is SQIVND (reference sequence). The CDR3 here is CASSRKPDRVPYEQYF. The DNA for the CDR3 is TGTGCCAGTAGTAGAAAACCGGACAGGGTACCCTACGAGCAGTACTTC. Full variable domain (outside the CDR3, taken from reference TRBV19 and TRBJ2-7): DGGITQSPKYLFRKEGQNVTLSCEQNLNHDAMYWYRQDPGQGLRLIYYSQIVNDFQKGDIAEGYSVSREKKESFPLTVTSAQKNPTAFYLCASSRKPDRVPYEQYFGPGTRLTVT.

The chain recombines TRBV12-5 with TRBJ2-7; the D gene is possibly TRBD2 (6 bases). The V end lost 1 base, the J end lost 1 base, and 11 bases lay between the germline ends. Germline V gene lookup returns CDR1 LGHNT and CDR2 FRNRAP. The CDR3 extends over 15 amino acids. The DNA of the CDR3 is TGTGCTAGTGGTTTGGGGCTAGCGCCTTCCTACGAGCAGTACTTC. It translates to CASGLGLAPSYEQYF. The full variable domain, completed using reference TRBV12-5 and TRBJ2-7, is DARVTQTPRHKVTEMGQEVTMRCQPILGHNTVFWYRQTMMQGLELLAYFRNRAPLDDSGMPKDRFSAEMPDATLATLKIQPSEPRDSAVYFCASGLGLAPSYEQYFGPGTRLTVT.

The chain has TRBV28 and TRBJ2-7, with 7 positions matching TRBD1. CDR1 is MDHEN, CDR2 SYDVKM, per germline. The CDR3 sequence is 13 residues long. With V trimmed by 3 bases and J by 3 bases, 2 bases remained unmatched. The CDR3 is CASSFGQDYEQYF. The CDR3 DNA is TGTGCCAGCAGTTTCGGACAGGACTACGAGCAGTACTTC.

This clone was picked up a small number of times. This chain links TRBV4-3 with TRBJ1-1; D remains unclear. Germline CDR1 LGHNA, CDR2 YSLEER. The V end lost 1 base, the J end lost 0 bases, and 12 bases lay between the germline ends. The CDR3 covers 16 residues. CDR3 bases: TGCGCCAGCAGCCAAGGAGGGAGGCAGCTGAACACTGAAGCTTTCTTT. Its protein is CASSQGGRQLNTEAFF.

The V call is TRBV7-8, the J call TRBJ2-7; D may be TRBD1 (6 bases). V lost 5 bases and J lost 6, with 11 bases in between. Germline V CDR1 and CDR2: SGHVS, FQNEAQ. CDR3 length: 12 amino acids. The CDR3 sequence is CASSDTGFEQYF. CDR3 in DNA: TGTGCCAGCAGCGATACAGGGTTCGAGCAGTACTTC. Full variable domain (missing parts from reference TRBV7-8 and TRBJ2-7): GAGVSQSPRYKVAKRGQDVALRCDPISGHVSLFWYQQALGQGPEFLTYFQNEAQLDKSGLPSDRFFAERPEGSVSTLKIQRTQQEDSAVYLCASSDTGFEQYFGPGTRLTVT.

The J gene is TRBJ2-3, the V gene TRBV19; D may be TRBD1 (5 bases). The CDR3 is made up of 15 amino acids. The V and J ends lost 1 base and 3 bases respectively, with 11 bases between them. Germline V lookup: CDR1 LNHDA, CDR2 SQIVND (reference sequence). CDR3 loop: CASSIAQGDTDTQYF. The CDR3 coding sequence is TGTGCCAGTAGTATAGCGCAGGGTGATACAGATACGCAGTATTTT.

The V and J genes are TRBV20-1 and TRBJ2-5; weak D call: TRBD2 (6 bases). V was clipped by 7 bases and J by 5 bases, with 11 bases between them. The CDR3 contains 11 residues. The germline V gene has CDR1 DFQATT and CDR2 SNEGSKA (reference sequence). This CDR3 reads CSGLGRETQYF. CDR3 nucleotide sequence: TGCAGTGGGCTTGGGAGGGAGACCCAGTACTTC.

The V call is TRBV18, the J call TRBJ2-7, with 9 bases matching TRBD1. The CDR3 runs to 15 residues. Germline lookup yields CDR1 KGHSH and CDR2 LQKENI. V shed 2 bases, J shed 0 bases, and the junction held 2 bases outside the gene matches. CDR3 nucleotide sequence: TGTGCCAGCTCACCAGTGACAGGGGGCTCCTACGAGCAGTACTTC. Protein sequence: CASSPVTGGSYEQYF.

The chain combines TRBV7-2 with TRBJ2-7; D is perhaps TRBD1 (7 bases). CDR3 length equals 14 residues. The V gene's germline CDR1 is SGHTA and CDR2 FQGNSA. Deletions cut 5 bases from V and 2 bases from J, with 13 bases between. CDR3 coding DNA: TGTGCCAGCAGCCCCCAGGGGGGAGCCTACGAGCAGTACTTC. It encodes CASSPQGGAYEQYF.